This T cell receptor (beta chain) stems from a study of T cell responses to AZD1222 COVID-19 vaccine. Study-wide results and caveats: White British people made up most donors, females outnumbered males, and clonal diversity was possibly underestimated. There were vaccine-associated CD4 TCRs across spike, dominant at 160-218 and 743-854. Variant regions that are unmutated are reportedly the target of nearly half of spike-specific TCRs. Baseline antibody screening turned up just a handful of seropositive AZD1222 recipients.

As for this clone: What it binds is unknown.

The V and J ends lost 0 bases and 4 bases, in that order; junction bases with no gene match: 10. Germline V gene sequence: CDR1 SGHDT, CDR2 YYEEEE. The CDR3 contains 18 residues. The method was immunoSEQ multiplex PCR; TCRdb's version includes in-frame clones alone and lacks a portion of them. The sample holds about 49,000 clones, 79% seen once. This chain links TRBV5-6 with TRBJ2-2, with 9 bases aligning to TRBD2. The sample here was peripheral blood, taken on day 0 of MenACWY control vaccination. The sequence was obtained from an adult in good health. The CDR3 is CASSLEHGLAGLTGELFF. The CDR3 region has the DNA TGTGCCAGCAGCTTGGAGCATGGGCTAGCGGGACTCACCGGGGAGCTGTTTTTT. The complete variable domain, with remaining parts taken from reference TRBV5-6 and TRBJ2-2, reads DAGVTQSPTHLIKTRGQQVTLRCSPKSGHDTVSWYQQALGQGPQFIFQYYEEEERQRGNFPDRFSGHQFPNYSSELNVNALLLGDSALYLCASSLEHGLAGLTGELFFGEGSRLTVL.